These T cell receptor beta chains were read from a single sample in a study of cytomegalovirus exposure and HLA in healthy donors. Only in-frame clones appear in the TCRdb table, and some are missing; sequencing was by immunoSEQ multiplex PCR. The sample lists around 150,000 clones; 88% were seen once. Source material: PBMCs. Source of these receptors: a woman aged 40 to 55 in good health and CMV-seronegative. Both conserved end residues are part of each CDR3. Each record gives: J gene, D gene, V gene, clone size, CDR3 protein, CDR3 DNA. A D gene is named only where the DNA matches it firmly. Size is stated for part of the rows, as once, few or many counts, or as a class when the clone is expanded.

>TRBJ2-7|.|TRBV6-5|.
CASHQGPGIEQYF
TGTGCCAGTCACCAAGGACCGGGGATCGAGCAGTACTTC
>TRBJ1-3|TRBD1|TRBV6-5|.
CASSYRGPGSGNTIYF
TGTGCCAGCAGTTACAGGGGGCCAGGGTCTGGAAACACCATATATTTT
>TRBJ2-1|TRBD2|TRBV11-3|once
CASSVAGGREQFF
TGTGCCAGCAGCGTAGCGGGAGGAAGGGAGCAGTTCTTC
>TRBJ2-2|.|TRBV19|.
CASSTGAGAAGGELFF
TGTGCCAGTAGCACGGGGGCGGGAGCGGCGGGCGGGGAGCTGTTTTTT
>TRBJ2-1|TRBD1|TRBV6-5|.
CAGTYSPGQGGEQFF
TGTGCCGGCACTTACTCACCAGGACAGGGTGGCGAGCAGTTCTTC
>TRBJ2-7|TRBD1|TRBV29-1|.
CSVSSGTGAYEQYF
TGCAGCGTTTCTTCCGGGACAGGGGCCTACGAGCAGTACTTC
>TRBJ2-7|TRBD1|TRBV5-8|.
CASKQGESYEQYF
TGTGCCAGCAAACAGGGGGAATCCTACGAGCAGTACTTC
>TRBJ2-1|TRBD2|TRBV19|once
CASRESGTRRNEQFF
TGTGCCAGTAGGGAGAGCGGGACCCGGCGCAATGAGCAGTTCTTC
>TRBJ2-5|TRBD2|TRBV5-1|.
CASSLGLAGGVETQYF
TGCGCCAGCAGCTTGGGATTAGCGGGAGGGGTGGAGACCCAGTACTTC
>TRBJ2-5|TRBD1|TRBV7-2|.
CASSEQGTRAIGQYF
TGTGCCAGCAGCGAACAGGGGACCCGGGCAATAGGCCAGTACTTC
>TRBJ1-3|.|TRBV28|once
CASSLPGHLQADSGNTIYF
TGTGCCAGCAGTCTCCCGGGACACCTTCAAGCTGACTCTGGAAACACCATATATTTT
>TRBJ2-1|TRBD2|TRBV5-5|once
CASRGVGRGLYEQFF
TGTGCCAGCAGAGGGGTAGGGAGGGGTCTGTATGAGCAGTTCTTC
>TRBJ1-6|.|TRBV5-8|once
CASSLAVSYNSPLHF
TGTGCCAGCAGCTTGGCCGTATCCTATAATTCACCCCTCCACTTT
>TRBJ1-3|.|TRBV4-1|.
CASSQEGQAGNTIYF
TGCGCCAGCAGCCAAGAAGGACAAGCTGGAAACACCATATATTTT
>TRBJ2-3|.|TRBV6-6|few
CASSLLSGVDTQYF
TGTGCCAGCAGTTTGCTTAGCGGAGTAGATACGCAGTATTTT
>TRBJ2-1|.|TRBV5-1|.
CASSYHGGGVIDNEQFF
TGCGCCAGCAGCTACCATGGCGGGGGCGTCATAGACAATGAGCAGTTCTTC
>TRBJ2-3|.|TRBV5-1|.
CASAGGLGGALMVTDTQYF
TGCGCCAGCGCTGGGGGCCTGGGGGGGGCCCTAATGGTCACAGATACGCAGTATTTT
>TRBJ2-1|.|TRBV2|once
CASSEGFTGLNEQFF
TGTGCCAGCAGTGAAGGATTTACAGGGCTGAATGAGCAGTTCTTC
>TRBJ2-7|.|TRBV7-9|.
CASSLGGPEYEQYF
TGTGCCAGCAGCTTAGGAGGGCCGGAGTACGAGCAGTACTTC
>TRBJ1-1|.|TRBV27|.
CASSSLGAGDTEAFF
TGTGCCAGCAGCTCTTTGGGGGCAGGGGACACTGAAGCTTTCTTT
>TRBJ2-7|.|TRBV29-1|.
CSVWSGEGVEQYF
TGCAGCGTTTGGTCAGGGGAAGGTGTAGAGCAGTACTTC
>TRBJ2-4|.|TRBV5-1|.
CASSSYPTPGVEYF
TGCGCCAGCAGCTCGTACCCTACCCCGGGGGTAGAGTACTTC
>TRBJ2-1|TRBD2|TRBV9|.
CASSVGGGINEQFF
TGTGCCAGCAGCGTAGGGGGGGGGATCAATGAGCAGTTCTTC
>TRBJ2-7|.|TRBV7-9|.
CASSLKEDHEQYF
TGTGCCAGCAGCTTAAAGGAGGACCACGAGCAGTACTTC
>TRBJ2-3|.|TRBV27|.
CASSPSTDTQYF
TGTGCCAGCAGTCCGTCCACAGATACGCAGTATTTT
>TRBJ1-2|TRBD1|TRBV7-8|.
CASSPPGMSGTGQYGYTF
TGTGCCAGCAGCCCCCCCGGGATGTCTGGGACAGGGCAATATGGCTACACCTTC
>TRBJ1-1|TRBD1|TRBV5-6|.
CASSLRGQGINTEAFF
TGTGCCAGCAGCTTGCGTGGACAGGGTATAAACACTGAAGCTTTCTTT
>TRBJ1-3|.|TRBV7-2|.
CASSYGGRSGNTIYF
TGTGCCAGCAGCTATGGGGGGAGGTCTGGAAACACCATATATTTT
>TRBJ1-1|.|TRBV11-3|.
CASSPGMNTEAFF
TGTGCCAGCAGCCCCGGGATGAACACTGAAGCTTTCTTT
>TRBJ2-3|.|TRBV7-9|once
CASSLLSTDTQYF
TGTGCCAGCAGCTTATTAAGCACAGATACGCAGTATTTT
>TRBJ1-2|.|TRBV2|once
CASSDGRAQGYTF
TGTGCCAGCAGTGACGGCAGGGCTCAGGGCTACACCTTC
>TRBJ2-5|TRBD1|TRBV13|.
CASSRDREETQYF
TGTGCCAGCAGCAGGGACAGGGAAGAGACCCAGTACTTC
>TRBJ1-2|.|TRBV18|.
CASSPSGRAGGYTF
TGTGCCAGCTCACCATCGGGCAGGGCAGGTGGCTACACCTTC
>TRBJ2-2|TRBD2|TRBV4-3|.
CASSHPVAGGVPGELFF
TGCGCCAGCAGCCACCCCGTAGCGGGAGGGGTCCCCGGGGAGCTGTTTTTT
>TRBJ1-1|TRBD1|TRBV7-8|.
CASSLYQRQGLTEAFF
TGTGCCAGCAGCTTATATCAGAGACAGGGACTCACTGAAGCTTTCTTT
>TRBJ2-7|.|TRBV11-2|.
CASSLETGGAFYEQYF
TGTGCCAGCAGCTTAGAAACGGGGGGCGCATTCTACGAGCAGTACTTC
>TRBJ1-3|.|TRBV5-6|.
CASSLGWWGNTIYF
TGTGCCAGCAGCCTCGGTTGGTGGGGAAACACCATATATTTT
>TRBJ2-7|TRBD2|TRBV5-4|few
CASSQGTSGRAQYF
TGTGCCAGCAGCCAGGGGACTAGCGGGAGGGCCCAGTACTTC
>TRBJ2-5|TRBD2|TRBV5-4|.
CASSSGLGRAETQYF
TGTGCCAGCAGCTCGGGACTAGGGAGGGCAGAGACCCAGTACTTC
>TRBJ2-7|.|TRBV7-6|.
CASSYLGGGEQYF
TGTGCCAGCAGCTACCTTGGGGGAGGCGAGCAGTACTTC
>TRBJ2-5|TRBD2|TRBV9|.
CASSKTSGRRETQYF
TGTGCCAGCAGCAAAACTAGCGGGAGGCGGGAGACCCAGTACTTC
>TRBJ2-1|TRBD2|TRBV4-1|.
CASSPSGSNEQFF
TGCGCCAGCAGCCCGAGCGGGAGCAATGAGCAGTTCTTC
>TRBJ2-1|.|TRBV1|.
CTSSQPGSGGEQFF
TGCACCAGCAGCCAACCGGGGAGCGGGGGGGAGCAGTTCTTC
>TRBJ1-3|.|TRBV6-6|.
CASLRDQGNTIYF
TGTGCCAGCCTCAGGGATCAAGGAAACACCATATATTTT
>TRBJ2-1|TRBD2|TRBV6-5|.
CASSRLAGGANEQFF
TGTGCCAGCAGTAGACTAGCGGGAGGAGCCAATGAGCAGTTCTTC
>TRBJ1-1|.|TRBV6-1|.
CASSGPLDGPEAFF
TGTGCCAGCAGTGGGCCCCTAGACGGTCCTGAAGCTTTCTTT
>TRBJ1-4|.|TRBV5-4|.
CASSLAGGREKLFF
TGTGCCAGCAGCTTGGCCGGGGGTCGAGAAAAACTGTTTTTT
>TRBJ2-7|TRBD1|TRBV2|.
CAGRGGQGPYEQYF
TGTGCCGGCAGGGGAGGACAGGGCCCCTACGAGCAGTACTTC
>TRBJ1-1|.|TRBV6-4|.
CASSEQPGEYTEAFF
TGTGCCAGCAGTGAACAACCAGGGGAGTACACTGAAGCTTTCTTT
>TRBJ1-5|TRBD1|TRBV28|once
CASSFRTGWGQSNQPQHF
TGTGCCAGCAGTTTTCGGACAGGGTGGGGTCAAAGCAATCAGCCCCAGCATTTT
>TRBJ2-7|TRBD2|TRBV11-3|.
CASRLSGRGPSYVEQYF
TGTGCCAGCAGGCTAAGCGGGAGGGGACCCTCGTACGTTGAGCAGTACTTC